This T cell receptor (beta chain) derives from a study of blood T cell repertoires in COVID-19. Background on the study: Nucleic acid was either cDNA or gDNA, and it came from T cells, B-cell-depleted T cells, or PBMCs.

In the authors' workflow: Scientists estimated how many nucleated cells there were by amplifying reference gene primers. The repertoire was sequenced with immunoSEQ multiplex PCR; TCRdb's copy has only in-frame clones and lacks some. Clone size and the V and J calls come from that table; the DNA yielded D and trimming. This table holds about 150,000 clones, more than 75% found once. Germline V gene sequence: CDR1 ENHRY, CDR2 SYGVKD. This CDR3 region has 15 residues. J gave up 6 bases and V 0 bases, and 5 bases lay outside the gene matches. Enrollees, roughly 18 to 89 years old, lived in 24 US areas. Assignments of participants to cohorts depended upon their own reported clinical history.

Sequenced input: PBMCs or T cells enriched from blood (not recorded which). The sequence was collected from a woman in her 30s with acute COVID-19. The V call is TRBV10-3, the J call TRBJ1-2; 9 positions match TRBD1. CDR3 protein: CAISESGTGFDGYTF. The CDR3 DNA sequence: TGTGCCATCAGTGAGTCGGGGACAGGGTTCGATGGCTACACCTTC.